The present T cell receptor (beta chain) was sequenced within a study of radiotherapy plus CTLA-4 blockade in lung cancer. The overall study: Objective responses were observed in 15% to 20% of patients, and disease control was achieved by roughly 30%. Overall study results and limits: Among reported predictors of response, early blood T cell clone dynamics with interferon-beta performed best. There was expansion of tumor-derived TCR clones in blood after radiotherapy plus ipilimumab.

Method: immunoSEQ multiplex PCR; TCRdb's copy keeps in-frame clones and lacks some. The sample records just over 60,000 clones, roughly 80% being singletons. As regards this clone: Its target is not known.

Focal radiation with ipilimumab CTLA-4 blockade was given to patients with chemo-refractory metastatic non-small-cell lung cancer. Trimming left V 4 bases short and J 8 bases short, with 15 bases between. CDR1 and CDR2 from the germline V gene are KGHSH and LQKENI. The CDR3 is 14 amino acids. The receptor comes from a human donor with non-small cell lung cancer who had a complete response to radiotherapy plus ipilimumab. The chain is built from TRBV18 and TRBJ2-4; either TRBD1 or TRBD2 may supply D (5 bases each). The specimen comprised peripheral blood, sampled from a patient treated with radiotherapy plus ipilimumab. The CDR3 sequence is CASSLARGRDIQYF. In DNA, the CDR3 is TGTGCCAGCTCACTGGCGAGGGGTAGGGACATTCAGTACTTC.